This TCR beta chain was retrieved from a study of blood T cell repertoires in COVID-19. On the study more broadly: Acute and convalescent COVID-19 specimens originated in the United States, Italy and Spain. PBMCs, B-cell-depleted T cells, or T cells provided the cDNA or gDNA that made up the material.

In the study's own analysis: Amplification with reference gene primers provided the estimates of nucleated cell counts. Libraries were prepared by immunoSEQ multiplex PCR; TCRdb keeps only in-frame clonotypes and omits some of them. V, J and clone size derive from that table, while D and trimming were established from the DNA sequence. This sample has roughly 130,000 clones, with more than 80% found just once. Trimming cost V 5 bases and J 3 bases, with 10 bases left between them. This CDR3 has 14 residues. Germline V gives CDR1 SEHNR, CDR2 FQNEAQ (reference sequence). J is TRBJ1-4 and V is TRBV7-9, with D uncertain. What was sequenced was peripheral blood. The source of this sequence is a man in his forties with acute or convalescent COVID-19. The CDR3 sequence: CASSPPMANEKLFF. The CDR3 DNA sequence: TGTGCCAGCAGCCCGCCTATGGCTAATGAAAAACTGTTTTTT.